This T cell receptor beta chain was observed in a study of blood T cell repertoires in COVID-19. Study-level background: Collection of acute and convalescent COVID-19 samples took place in the United States, Italy and Spain. Sources were T cells, B-cell-depleted T cells, or PBMCs; the material itself was cDNA or gDNA.

Trimming shortened V by 3 bases and J by 2 bases, and 23 bases separated the two germline ends. Germline V gene sequence: CDR1 LNHDA, CDR2 SQIVND (reference sequence). The CDR3 has 18 residues. Per the original methods: The authors estimated nucleated cell counts from reference gene primer amplification. TCRdb's copy holds only in-frame clones and misses some; the assay was immunoSEQ multiplex PCR. That table is the source of V, J and clone size, and D and trimming were worked out from the DNA. The sample holds about 230,000 clones, 70% to 90% seen once. The specimen sequenced was peripheral blood. This chain joins TRBV19 and TRBJ2-7; TRBD2 is a possible D gene (6 bases). The receptor's source is a woman between 70 and 85 years old with active or convalescent COVID-19. CDR3 in amino acids: CASSMRGGGTADPYEQYF. In nucleotides, the CDR3 is TGTGCCAGTAGTATGCGGGGTGGGGGGACGGCTGATCCCTACGAGCAGTACTTC.